The 8 T cell receptor beta chains listed next were all sequenced from one sample in a study of T-cell reconstitution after alpha-beta-depleted transplantation in children listed by TCRdb under 2016. Library creation used PCR. Instrument on record: Illumina HiSeq 2500. Molecular barcoding was employed in the preparation of TCR libraries, with unique molecular identifiers being used to normalize TCRbeta repertoire quantification. The public reads were run again by TCRdb, first through fastp at Q25 and then through MiXCR, and only productive beta chains were kept. Rows with a matching CDR3 protein are joined into one entry that keeps the most common DNA and genes. A total of about a million distinct CDR3 sequences appear in this sample, roughly 29% of them only once. 25% to 35% of the sample lies in the top ten. In the paper's terms, the treatment or condition label means: allogeneic hematopoietic cell transplantation with graft depleted of TCRalphabeta T cells and CD19 B cells.

The material sequenced was PBMCs, mostly from graft donor cells, taken 360 days after TCRalphabeta/CD19-depleted stem cell transplant. The receptors come from a boy under two years old who had a stem cell transplant for SCID, so the T cells may come from the graft donor.

V gene TRBV3-1 combines with J gene TRBJ2-7; 7 nucleotides match TRBD2. CDR1 and CDR2 from the germline V gene are LGHDT and YNNKEL (reference sequence). V shed 4 bases and J 3 bases; nucleotides not matched to a gene: 9. The CDR3 is made up of 15 amino acids. This CDR3 reads CASSPSRGEGYEQYF. In DNA form, the CDR3 reads TGTGCCAGCAGCCCGTCCCGGGGGGAGGGCTACGAGCAGTACTTC.

This clonotype showed up just a few times. The chain combines TRBV2 with TRBJ2-3; the match to TRBD2 covers 7 bases. With 5 bases clipped from V and 6 bases from J, the junction kept 8 bases outside the gene matches. This CDR3 has 14 amino acids. CDR1 and CDR2 (germline): SNHLY, FYNNEI. CDR3 region: CASSSGGFEDTQYF. CDR3 nucleotide sequence: TGTGCCAGCAGTTCGGGGGGATTCGAGGATACGCAGTATTTT.

Note on this clonotype: A read error may explain this, as a much larger clone is one base away. The gene calls are TRBV7-9 and TRBJ2-2; D may be TRBD2 (5 bases). V lost 0 bases and J 6 bases, leaving 5 bases between the germline ends. The CDR3 runs to 13 residues. Germline values: CDR1 SEHNR, CDR2 FQNEAQ (reference sequence). CDR3 DNA sequence: TGTGCCAGCAGCTTAGCGAGGGCCGGGGAGCTGTTTTTT. It encodes CASSLARAGELFF.

The rearrangement links TRBV20-1 to TRBJ1-5, with D tentatively TRBD1 (6 bases). This CDR3 is 13 amino acids long. V dropped 3 bases and J dropped 9 bases, with 15 bases sitting between them. Germline values: CDR1 DFQATT, CDR2 SNEGSKA (reference sequence). The CDR3 spells CSASPRGSGPQHF. The CDR3, as DNA: TGCAGTGCTAGCCCCAGGGGAAGCGGGCCCCAGCATTTT.

The chain carries TRBV7-2 and TRBJ2-4; 9 bases are shared with TRBD1. The germline CDR1 and CDR2 sequences are SGHTA and FQGNSA. The CDR3 runs to 16 residues. The junction had 7 bases not matched to a gene; V was cut back by 6 bases and J by 1 base. The CDR3 region has the DNA TGTGCCAGCAGTGTACAGGGGGCGAGGGCCAAAAACATTCAGTACTTC. This encodes CASSVQGARAKNIQYF. Full variable domain (remainder filled in from reference TRBV7-2 and TRBJ2-4): GAGVSQSPSNKVTEKGKDVELRCDPISGHTALYWYRQSLGQGLEFLIYFQGNSAPDKSGLPSDRFSAERTGGSVSTLTIQRTQQEDSAVYLCASSVQGARAKNIQYFGAGTRLSVL.

This clonotype was counted only a few times. DNA for the CDR3: TGTGCCAGCAGCCGAGACAGGACAGGGAGAGGTTATGGGAAACTGTTTTTT. Translation: CASSRDRTGRGYGKLFF. This chain connects TRBV3-1 to TRBJ1-4; 8 nucleotides match TRBD1. CDR1 and CDR2 from the germline V gene are LGHDT and YNNKEL (reference sequence). V trimming: 4 bases; J trimming: 11 bases; junction bases outside the gene matches: 18. CDR3 length: 17 residues.

This clonotype was seen a handful of times. In DNA form, the CDR3 reads TGTGCCAGCAGCCAAATTCCGGGGAGCAATCAGCCCCAGCATTTT. Its translation is CASSQIPGSNQPQHF. The J gene is TRBJ1-5, the V gene TRBV4-2; D is undetermined. V lost 2 bases and J 1 base, leaving 9 bases between the germline ends. Germline V gene sequence: CDR1 LGHNA, CDR2 YNFKEQ. The CDR3 has 15 residues.

The CDR3 region is CASSLWQGTGEKLFF. The CDR3 nucleotides are TGTGCCAGCAGTTTATGGCAGGGAACAGGTGAAAAACTGTTTTTT. This chain links TRBV28 with TRBJ1-4, with D perhaps TRBD1 (5 bases). There are 15 residues in the CDR3. The V and J ends lost 0 bases and 7 bases respectively, with 12 bases between them. Germline CDR1 reads MDHEN; CDR2 reads SYDVKM.